The T cell receptor (beta chain) under discussion was sequenced for a study of blood T cell repertoires in COVID-19. Data came from immunoSEQ multiplex PCR; TCRdb stores just in-frame clones and leaves some out. The sample includes about 300,000 clones, 87% seen only once; the top ten take approximately 5.3%. Germline V gives CDR1 MNHEY, CDR2 SVGAGI. Trimming pared 6 bases from V and 1 base from J, leaving 13 bases between. The CDR3 length is 15 residues. Sample: PBMCs or T cells enriched from blood (not recorded which). The rearrangement links TRBV6-5 to TRBJ2-1, with D possibly being TRBD2 (5 bases). The sequence was obtained from a woman aged 25-40 years who had recovered from COVID-19. This chain's CDR3 is CASREDLSSYNEQFF. The CDR3 DNA sequence: TGTGCCAGCAGGGAGGATCTAAGTTCCTACAATGAGCAGTTCTTC.